One and the same sample provided the 21 T cell receptor beta chains below, sequenced in a study of shared clonotypes between healthy human individuals. Produced via immunoSEQ multiplex PCR; TCRdb's table is partial and in-frame only. The sample yields roughly 2.6 million clones, approximately 90% seen once. The sequenced sample was naive CD4+ T cells sorted from blood. The subset here: CD45RA+ positively selected. The receptors come from a young man in good health.

The chain uses TRBV2 and TRBJ1-2; 7 bases line up with TRBD1. CDR3 size: 13 residues. Looked up from germline, CDR1 is SNHLY and CDR2 is FYNNEI. V was pared by 5 bases and J by 2 bases, with 2 bases of the junction left unmatched. This CDR3 is CASSTGQNYGYTF. CDR3 in DNA: TGTGCCAGCAGTACGGGACAGAACTATGGCTACACCTTC.

About this clone: The junction and the germline gene differ at one end; a read error may be behind it. The V gene is TRBV7-7, the J gene TRBJ2-3; D is ambiguous. The CDR3 sequence is 13 residues long. Germline-derived CDR1 and CDR2 are SSHAT and FNYEAQ (reference sequence). CDR3 in DNA: TGTGCTAGCAGCTCTGGCAACACAGATACGCAGTATTTT. Residues: CASSSGNTDTQYF.

The V call is TRBV7-2, the J call TRBJ2-7; 8 nucleotides align to TRBD2. The CDR3 has 15 residues. Germline values: CDR1 SGHTA, CDR2 FQGNSA. After removal of 7 bases from V and 3 bases from J, the junction contained 11 bases not matched to a gene. Written as DNA, the CDR3 is TGTGCCAGCACCTTCGATAGCGGGACACTCTACGAGCAGTACTTC. Its translation: CASTFDSGTLYEQYF.

The chain links TRBV5-1 to TRBJ1-6; D is possibly TRBD1 (6 bases). The ends were cut back, 4 bases at V and 8 bases at J, with 16 bases in the middle. The CDR3 contains 15 residues. The germline gives CDR1 SGHRS, CDR2 YFSETQ. DNA for the CDR3: TGCGCCAGCAGCCCCTGGGGGGGCGCGGATTCACCCCTCCACTTT. Amino acid sequence: CASSPWGGADSPLHF.

For this clone: Within the sample, other DNA sequences also encode this same CDR3. This chain joins TRBV7-6 and TRBJ2-7; 7 bases line up with TRBD2. V gave up 5 bases and J gave up 3 bases; unmatched junction bases: 1. The CDR3 is 12 amino acids. Germline V lookup: CDR1 SGHVS, CDR2 FNYEAQ. The CDR3 spells CASSPGGYEQYF. CDR3 DNA: TGTGCCAGCAGCCCGGGGGGCTACGAGCAGTACTTC.

J is TRBJ2-1 and V is TRBV15, with 8 bases aligning to TRBD2. Germline lookup yields CDR1 LNHNV and CDR2 YYDKDF (reference sequence). The trim removed 5 bases at V and 2 bases at J, leaving 5 bases unmatched. The CDR3 is made up of 15 amino acids. The CDR3 reads CATSPAGLAYNEQFF. The CDR3 DNA reads as TGTGCCACCAGCCCCGCGGGACTAGCCTACAATGAGCAGTTCTTC.

In nucleotides, the CDR3 is TGTGCCAGCAGCTTAGGGACAGGAAACTTGAACACTGAAGCTTTCTTT. This gives the protein CASSLGTGNLNTEAFF. The genes are TRBV7-8 and TRBJ1-1; TRBD1 matches 7 bases. CDR3 length: 16 amino acids. V trimming: 1 base; J trimming: 0 bases; junction bases outside the gene matches: 5. CDR1 is SGHVS and CDR2 is FQNEAQ in the germline V gene.

The V and J genes are TRBV10-3 and TRBJ2-7; possible D gene TRBD1, 7 bases. The CDR3 is 16 amino acids. Germline V gene data show CDR1 as ENHRY and CDR2 as SYGVKD. Deletions cut 3 bases from V and 0 bases from J, with 15 bases between. Here the CDR3 DNA reads TGTGCCATCAGTGAACCAGGGGGGAGAAGCTCCTACGAGCAGTACTTC. Translation gives CAISEPGGRSSYEQYF.

The V call is TRBV4-3, the J call TRBJ1-4; possible D gene TRBD1, 5 bases. Trimming pared 0 bases from V and 8 bases from J, leaving 13 bases between. Germline lookup yields CDR1 LGHNA and CDR2 YSLEER. This CDR3 is built from 15 residues. CDR3 DNA sequence: TGCGCCAGCAGCCAAGATGGTGGGGGATGGGAAAAACTGTTTTTT. Encoded protein: CASSQDGGGWEKLFF.

The rearrangement links TRBV11-2 to TRBJ2-7; D possibly matches TRBD1 or TRBD2 (5 bases each). CDR1 and CDR2 (germline): SGHAT, FQNNGV. The germline V and J ends were trimmed by 5 bases and 5 bases, with 19 bases remaining between them. This CDR3 is 15 amino acids long. CDR3 in DNA: TGTGCCAGCAGCCCAGGGACGTCCTCCGCCAACGAGCAGTACTTC. Its translation: CASSPGTSSANEQYF.

For the CDR3, the DNA is TGTGCCAGCAGTCCCGGGACAGTCGGTAAAGCTTTCTTT. Translated, it gives CASSPGTVGKAFF. This chain links TRBV6-1 with TRBJ1-1, with 7 bases that match TRBD1. The V and J ends lost 5 bases and 9 bases, in that order; junction bases with no gene match: 9. This CDR3 comprises 13 residues. CDR1 is MNHNS, CDR2 SASEGT, per germline.

This rearrangement joins TRBV30 to TRBJ2-1; D remains unclear. Trimming stripped 2 bases from V and 8 bases from J, with 4 bases between. Germline V gene data show CDR1 as GTSNPN and CDR2 as SVGIG (reference sequence). The CDR3 loop spans 10 amino acids. The CDR3 DNA follows: TGTGCCTGGAGTCTCGATGAGCAGTTCTTC. Protein product: CAWSLDEQFF.

V and J are TRBV2 and TRBJ2-2, with D hard to call. This CDR3 spans 12 amino acids. Trimming removed 3 bases from V and 7 bases from J, with 6 bases in between. The germline CDR1 and CDR2 sequences are SNHLY and FYNNEI. In DNA, the CDR3 is TGTGCCAGCAGTGAGATAGTCGGGGAGCTGTTTTTT. Its translation is CASSEIVGELFF.

The rearrangement joins TRBV5-1 to TRBJ1-1; D possibly corresponds to TRBD1 (5 bases). Trimming took off 0 bases at V and 1 base at J, with 16 bases between the two ends. This CDR3 has 17 amino acids. Per the germline V gene, CDR1 is SGHRS and CDR2 is YFSETQ. The CDR3 sequence is CASSLAGQGQGNTEAFF. The CDR3 DNA is TGCGCCAGCAGCTTGGCAGGTCAAGGGCAGGGGAACACTGAAGCTTTCTTT.

For this clone: Within the sample, other DNA sequences also encode this same CDR3. The V call is TRBV19, the J call TRBJ1-1; weak D call: TRBD1 (5 bases). Trimming took 3 bases from V and 0 from J, leaving 8 bases between them. Germline CDR1 LNHDA, CDR2 SQIVND (reference sequence). This CDR3 is built from 14 residues. This CDR3 reads CASSIGGLNTEAFF. CDR3 nucleotides: TGTGCCAGTAGTATCGGGGGATTGAACACTGAAGCTTTCTTT.

This rearrangement joins TRBV2 to TRBJ2-2; the match to TRBD2 covers 13 bases. CDR3 length equals 16 residues. Germline V gene sequence: CDR1 SNHLY, CDR2 FYNNEI. Trimming at V came to 6 bases and at J to 3 bases, leaving 4 bases not matched to a gene. The CDR3 is CASSQLAGGDTGELFF. CDR3 DNA sequence: TGTGCCAGCAGCCAACTAGCGGGAGGGGACACCGGGGAGCTGTTTTTT.

This rearrangement joins TRBV7-3 to TRBJ2-2; D is undetermined. V was cut by 5 bases and J by 7 bases, with 14 bases left in between. Germline-derived CDR1 and CDR2 are SGHTA and FQGTGA. There are 14 residues in the CDR3. CDR3 nucleotide sequence: TGTGCCAGCAGCCCCACGATCGACCGCGGGGAGCTGTTTTTT. Translated, it gives CASSPTIDRGELFF.

V usage is TRBV5-4 and J usage is TRBJ2-5; D unclear. Trimming left V 0 bases short and J 1 base short, with 7 bases between. The CDR3 is 14 amino acids. Germline V CDR1 and CDR2: SGHNT, YYREEE (reference sequence). CDR3 protein: CASSLDSFQETQYF. The CDR3 DNA reads as TGTGCCAGCAGCTTGGACAGTTTCCAAGAGACCCAGTACTTC.

This clone was seen a single time. The rearrangement uses TRBV16 and TRBJ1-2, with D maybe TRBD1 (5 bases). The CDR3 extends over 15 amino acids. V was clipped by 0 bases and J by 6 bases, with 14 bases between them. CDR1 KGHSY and CDR2 FQNENV come from the germline V gene. In nucleotides, the CDR3 is TGTGCCAGCAGCCAATCGGGCCAGGGCGTCAATGGCTACACCTTC. It yields the protein CASSQSGQGVNGYTF.

V gene TRBV6-5 combines with J gene TRBJ1-1; D unresolved. The CDR3 spans 15 residues. Germline V gene sequence: CDR1 MNHEY, CDR2 SVGAGI. V lost 5 bases, J lost 0 bases, and 13 bases lay in between. The CDR3 region is CASSNKADMNTEAFF. The CDR3 region has the DNA TGTGCCAGCAGTAACAAGGCTGACATGAACACTGAAGCTTTCTTT.

This clone was counted a single time. The rearrangement joins TRBV28 to TRBJ2-1; 12 positions agree with TRBD1. This CDR3 has 16 residues. Germline-derived CDR1 and CDR2 are MDHEN and SYDVKM. V dropped 5 bases and J dropped 7; count of bases not matched to a gene: 9. In DNA, the CDR3 is TGTGCCAGCAGTCTTTCCGGGACAGGGGGCGAGAATGAGCAGTTCTTC. Translation: CASSLSGTGGENEQFF.